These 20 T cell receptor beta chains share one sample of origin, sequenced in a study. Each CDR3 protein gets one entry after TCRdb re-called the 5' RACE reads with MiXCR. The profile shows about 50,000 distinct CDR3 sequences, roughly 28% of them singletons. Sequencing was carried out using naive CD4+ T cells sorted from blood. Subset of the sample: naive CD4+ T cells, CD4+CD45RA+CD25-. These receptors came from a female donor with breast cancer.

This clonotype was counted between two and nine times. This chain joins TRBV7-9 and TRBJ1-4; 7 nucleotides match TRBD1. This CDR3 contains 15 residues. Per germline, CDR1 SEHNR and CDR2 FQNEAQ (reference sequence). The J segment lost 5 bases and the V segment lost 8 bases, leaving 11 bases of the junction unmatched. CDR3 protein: CASCNWDRQNEKLFF. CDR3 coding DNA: TGTGCCAGCTGCAATTGGGACAGACAGAATGAAAAACTGTTTTTT. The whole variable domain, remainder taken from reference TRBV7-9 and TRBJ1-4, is DTGVSQNPRHKITKRGQNVTFRCDPISEHNRLYWYRQTLGQGPEFLTYFQNEAQLEKSRLLSDRFSAERPKGSFSTLEIQRTEQGDSAMYLCASCNWDRQNEKLFFGSGTQLSVL.

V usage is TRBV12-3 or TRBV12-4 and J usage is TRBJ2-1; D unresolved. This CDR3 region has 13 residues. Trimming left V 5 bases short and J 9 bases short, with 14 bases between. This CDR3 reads CASSPHSWGEQFF. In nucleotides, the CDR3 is TGTGCCAGCAGTCCCCATAGCTGGGGTGAGCAGTTCTTC.

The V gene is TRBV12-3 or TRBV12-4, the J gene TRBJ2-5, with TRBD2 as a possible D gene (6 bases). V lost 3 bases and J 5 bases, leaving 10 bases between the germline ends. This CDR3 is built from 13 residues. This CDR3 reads CASSFWGEETQYF. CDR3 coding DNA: TGTGCCAGCAGTTTCTGGGGGGAGGAGACCCAGTACTTC.

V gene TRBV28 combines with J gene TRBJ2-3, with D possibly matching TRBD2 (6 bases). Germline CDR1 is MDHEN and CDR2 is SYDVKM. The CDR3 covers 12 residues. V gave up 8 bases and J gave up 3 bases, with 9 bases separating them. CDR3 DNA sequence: TGTGCCAGCGGGGACTCAACAGATACGCAGTATTTT. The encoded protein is CASGDSTDTQYF.

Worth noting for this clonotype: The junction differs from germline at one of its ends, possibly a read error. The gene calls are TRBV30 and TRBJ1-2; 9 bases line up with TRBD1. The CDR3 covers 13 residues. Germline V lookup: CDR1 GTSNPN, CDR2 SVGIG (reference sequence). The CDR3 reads CAWSRGTGRTNTF. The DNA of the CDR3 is TGCGCCTGGAGCCGGGGGACAGGGAGGACAAACACCTTC.

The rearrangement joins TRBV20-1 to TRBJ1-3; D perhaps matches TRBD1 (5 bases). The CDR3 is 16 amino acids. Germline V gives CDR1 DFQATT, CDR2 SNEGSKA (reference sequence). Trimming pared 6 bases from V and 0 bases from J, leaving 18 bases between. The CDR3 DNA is TGCAGTGCCCTGACCTCAGACAGACTCTCTGGAAACACCATATATTTT. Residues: CSALTSDRLSGNTIYF.

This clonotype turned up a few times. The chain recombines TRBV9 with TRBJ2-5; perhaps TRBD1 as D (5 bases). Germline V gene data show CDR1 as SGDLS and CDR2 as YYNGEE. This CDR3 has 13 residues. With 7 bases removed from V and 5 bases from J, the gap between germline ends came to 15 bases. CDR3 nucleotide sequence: TGTGCCAGCGGGTCAGGGCCGAAGGAGACCCAGTACTTC. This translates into CASGSGPKETQYF.

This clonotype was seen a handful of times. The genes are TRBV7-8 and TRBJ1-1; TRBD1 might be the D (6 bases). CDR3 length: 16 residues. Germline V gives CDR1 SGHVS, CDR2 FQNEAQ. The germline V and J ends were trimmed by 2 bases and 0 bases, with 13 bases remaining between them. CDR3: CASSLRTGGMNTEAFF. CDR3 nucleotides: TGTGCCAGCAGCTTAAGAACCGGGGGCATGAACACTGAAGCTTTCTTT.

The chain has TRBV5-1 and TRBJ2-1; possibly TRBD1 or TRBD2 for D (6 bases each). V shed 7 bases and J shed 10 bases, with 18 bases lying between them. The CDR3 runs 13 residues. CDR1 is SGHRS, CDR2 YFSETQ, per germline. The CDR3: CASRKGGIEEQFF. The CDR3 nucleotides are TGCGCCAGCCGAAAGGGGGGAATAGAAGAGCAGTTCTTC.

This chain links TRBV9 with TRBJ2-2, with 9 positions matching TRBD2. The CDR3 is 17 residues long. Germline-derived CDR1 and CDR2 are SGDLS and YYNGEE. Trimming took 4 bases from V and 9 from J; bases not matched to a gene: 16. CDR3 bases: TGTGCCAGCAGCCGCGGCGGGGGGGCAGACTCTCCCCGGGAGCTGTTTTTT. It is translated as CASSRGGGADSPRELFF.

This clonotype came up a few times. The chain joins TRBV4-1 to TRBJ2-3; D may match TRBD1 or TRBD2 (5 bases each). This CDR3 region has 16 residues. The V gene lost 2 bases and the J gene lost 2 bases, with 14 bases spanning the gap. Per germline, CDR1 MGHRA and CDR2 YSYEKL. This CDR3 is CASSQSRGLVTDTQYF. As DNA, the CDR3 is TGCGCCAGCAGCCAAAGTCGGGGCCTGGTCACAGATACGCAGTATTTT.

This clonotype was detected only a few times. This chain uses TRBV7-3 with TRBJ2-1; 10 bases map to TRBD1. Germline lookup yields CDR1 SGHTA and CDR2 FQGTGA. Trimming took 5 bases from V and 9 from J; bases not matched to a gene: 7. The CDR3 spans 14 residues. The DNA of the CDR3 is TGTGCCAGCAGCCCCATGGGACAGGGGAGTGAGCAGTTCTTC. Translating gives CASSPMGQGSEQFF.

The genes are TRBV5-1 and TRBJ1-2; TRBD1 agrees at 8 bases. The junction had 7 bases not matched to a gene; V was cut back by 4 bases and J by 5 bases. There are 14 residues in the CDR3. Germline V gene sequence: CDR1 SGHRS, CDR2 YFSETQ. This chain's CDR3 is CASSNVTGGYGYTF. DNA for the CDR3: TGCGCCAGCAGCAACGTCACAGGGGGATATGGCTACACCTTC.

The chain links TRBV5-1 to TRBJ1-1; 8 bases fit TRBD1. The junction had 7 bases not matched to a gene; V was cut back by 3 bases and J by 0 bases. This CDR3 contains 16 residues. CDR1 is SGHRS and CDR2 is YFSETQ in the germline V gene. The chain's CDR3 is CASSSGQVPMNTEAFF. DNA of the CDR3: TGCGCCAGCAGCTCGGGACAGGTCCCCATGAACACTGAAGCTTTCTTT.

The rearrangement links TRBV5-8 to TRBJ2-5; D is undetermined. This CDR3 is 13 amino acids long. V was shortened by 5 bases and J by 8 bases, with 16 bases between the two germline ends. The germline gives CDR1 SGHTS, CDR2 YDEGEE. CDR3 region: CASRNAVGNTQYF. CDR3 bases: TGTGCCAGCAGAAACGCTGTGGGGAACACCCAGTACTTC.

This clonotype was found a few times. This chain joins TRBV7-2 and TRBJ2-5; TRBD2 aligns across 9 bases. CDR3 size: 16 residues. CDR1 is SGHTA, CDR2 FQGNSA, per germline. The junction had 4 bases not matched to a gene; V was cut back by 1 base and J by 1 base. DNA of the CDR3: TGTGCCAGCAGCTTAGGTAGCGGGGGCCTCCAAGAGACCCAGTACTTC. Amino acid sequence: CASSLGSGGLQETQYF.

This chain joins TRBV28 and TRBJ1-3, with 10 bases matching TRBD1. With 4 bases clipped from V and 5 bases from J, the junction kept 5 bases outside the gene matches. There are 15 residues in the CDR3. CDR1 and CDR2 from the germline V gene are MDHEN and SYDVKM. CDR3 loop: CASSSRTGGRNTIYF. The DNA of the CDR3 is TGTGCCAGCAGTTCCCGGACAGGGGGTAGAAACACCATATATTTT.

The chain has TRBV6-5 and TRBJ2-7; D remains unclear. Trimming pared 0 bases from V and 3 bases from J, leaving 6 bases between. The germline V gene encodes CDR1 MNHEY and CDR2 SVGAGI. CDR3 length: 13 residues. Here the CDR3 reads CASSYSAYYEQYF. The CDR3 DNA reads TGTGCCAGCAGTTACTCTGCGTACTACGAGCAGTACTTC.

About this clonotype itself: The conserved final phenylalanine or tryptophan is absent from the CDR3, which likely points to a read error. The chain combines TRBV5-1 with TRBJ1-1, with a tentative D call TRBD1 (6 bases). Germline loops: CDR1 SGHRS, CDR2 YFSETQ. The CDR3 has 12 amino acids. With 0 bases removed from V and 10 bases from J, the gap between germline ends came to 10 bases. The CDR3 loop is CASSLGRGTAFS. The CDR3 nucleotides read TGCGCCAGCAGCTTGGGGAGGGGGACAGCTTTCTCT.

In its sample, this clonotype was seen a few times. The CDR3 coding sequence is TGTGCCAGCAGTTCCTATCCAGGGGGCGCAGGGTCGGAAGCTTTCTTT. Translation gives CASSSYPGGAGSEAFF. The chain employs TRBV12-3 or TRBV12-4 and TRBJ1-1; TRBD1 matches 8 bases. The CDR3 is 16 amino acids. Unmatched junction bases numbered 15, after V lost 4 bases and J lost 8 bases.